The sequence of this T cell receptor (beta chain) was determined in a study of T-cell reconstitution after alpha-beta-depleted transplantation in children. Unique molecular identifiers featured in how the TCRbeta library was prepared. Via MiXCR, TCRdb re-called the PCR reads, giving one row per CDR3 protein. The profile shows approximately 200,000 distinct CDR3 sequences, about 15% of them singletons. Per germline, CDR1 MNHEY and CDR2 SVGEGT. Trimming pared 5 bases from V and 11 bases from J, leaving 12 bases between. The CDR3 runs 11 residues. This clonotype was observed many times. The chain employs TRBV6-2 or TRBV6-3 and TRBJ1-1; D gene unclear. This TCR derives from a human donor who donated a stem cell graft to a child with acute lymphoblastic leukemia. Sequenced here: PBMCs from the stem cell graft donor, sampled from the stem cell graft. CDR3 region: CASSDGRWAFF. CDR3 sequence (DNA): TGTGCCAGCAGTGATGGACGGTGGGCTTTCTTT.